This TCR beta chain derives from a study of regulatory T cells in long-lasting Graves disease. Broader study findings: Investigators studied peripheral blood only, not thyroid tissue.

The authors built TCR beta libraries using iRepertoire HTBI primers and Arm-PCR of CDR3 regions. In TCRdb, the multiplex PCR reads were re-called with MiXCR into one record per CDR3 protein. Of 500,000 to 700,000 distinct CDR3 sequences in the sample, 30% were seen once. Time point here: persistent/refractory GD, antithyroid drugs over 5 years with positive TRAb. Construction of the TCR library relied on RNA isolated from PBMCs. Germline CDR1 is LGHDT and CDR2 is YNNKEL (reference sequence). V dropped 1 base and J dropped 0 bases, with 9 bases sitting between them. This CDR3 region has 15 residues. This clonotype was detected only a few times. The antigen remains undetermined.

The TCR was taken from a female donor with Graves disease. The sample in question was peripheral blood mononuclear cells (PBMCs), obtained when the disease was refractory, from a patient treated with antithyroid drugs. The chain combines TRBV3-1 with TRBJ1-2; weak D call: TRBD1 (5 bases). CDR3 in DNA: TGTGCCAGCAGCCAAGCGGGACCCTCTAACTATGGCTACACCTTC. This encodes CASSQAGPSNYGYTF. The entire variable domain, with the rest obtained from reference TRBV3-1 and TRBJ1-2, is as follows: DTAVSQTPKYLVTQMGNDKSIKCEQNLGHDTMYWYKQDSKKFLKIMFSYNNKELIINETVPNRFSPKSPDKAHLNLHINSLELGDSAVYFCASSQAGPSNYGYTFGSGTRLTVV.